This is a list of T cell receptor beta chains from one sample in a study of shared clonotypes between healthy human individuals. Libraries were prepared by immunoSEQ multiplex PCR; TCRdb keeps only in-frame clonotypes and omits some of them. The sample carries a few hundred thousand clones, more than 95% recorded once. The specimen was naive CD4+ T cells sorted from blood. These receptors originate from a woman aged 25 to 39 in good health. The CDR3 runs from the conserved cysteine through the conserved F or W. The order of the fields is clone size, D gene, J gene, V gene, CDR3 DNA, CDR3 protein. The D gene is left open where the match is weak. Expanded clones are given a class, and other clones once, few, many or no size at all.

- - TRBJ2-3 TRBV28 TGTGCCAGCAGTTCATCAACCGCAGATACGCAGTATTTT CASSSSTADTQYF
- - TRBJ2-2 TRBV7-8 TGTGCCAGCAGCTTAGTTTTTGGCAGGACGAACACCGGGGAGCTGTTTTTT CASSLVFGRTNTGELFF
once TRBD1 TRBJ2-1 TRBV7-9 TGTGCCAGCAGCTTAGGCCAGGGGGTGGGCAATGAGCAGTTCTTC CASSLGQGVGNEQFF
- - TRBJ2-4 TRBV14 TGTGCCAGCAGCCAAGGAGAGGGCCTCAGACCCAAAAACATTCAGTACTTC CASSQGEGLRPKNIQYF
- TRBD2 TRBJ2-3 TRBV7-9 TGTGCCAGCGGGATTTTGCTTAGCGGGATTGGTGTTCGAGGAGATACGCAGTATTTT CASGILLSGIGVRGDTQYF
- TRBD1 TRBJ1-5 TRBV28 TGTGCCAGCAGTTTGTCTGGGACAGGCAATCAGCCCCAGCATTTT CASSLSGTGNQPQHF
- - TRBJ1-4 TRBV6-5 TGTGCCAGCAGTTACTTGAATGAAAAACTGTTTTTT CASSYLNEKLFF
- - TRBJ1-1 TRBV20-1 TGCAGTGCGAGGCGCACTGAAGCTTTCTTT CSARRTEAFF
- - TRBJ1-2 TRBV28 TGTGCCAGCAGCGGGAGGGTTAGCTACACCTTC CASSGRVSYTF
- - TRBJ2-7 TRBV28 TGTGCCAGCAGTCACTCCCGCGGGATTCCCTACGAGCAGTACTTC CASSHSRGIPYEQYF
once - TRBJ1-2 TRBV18 TGTGCCAGCTCACCACCGTCGGCTCCTGGATACACCTTC CASSPPSAPGYTF
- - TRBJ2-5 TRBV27 TGTGCCAGCAGTTCGGTTCGAGAGACCCAGTACTTC CASSSVRETQYF
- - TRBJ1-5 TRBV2 TGTGCCAGCAGTAGAGGGAAGGGGAACAATCAGCCCCAGCATTTT CASSRGKGNNQPQHF
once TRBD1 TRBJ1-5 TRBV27 TGTGCCAGCAGAGAACGGACAGGGGCGATAAATCAGCCCCAGCATTTT CASRERTGAINQPQHF
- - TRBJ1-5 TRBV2 TGTGCCAGCAGCTTCAATCAGCCCCAGCATTTT CASSFNQPQHF
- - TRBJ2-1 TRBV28 TGTGCCAGCAGGACAGCCAGGCGGAGGATCAATGAGCAGTTCTTC CASRTARRRINEQFF
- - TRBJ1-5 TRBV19 TGTGCCAGTAGTCAGGGTTTCAATCAGCCCCAGCATTTT CASSQGFNQPQHF